These 17 T cell receptor beta chains were all obtained from the same sample, sequenced in a study of blood T cells in healthy people across ages. Through a sample-barcoded 5' primer and a J-beta primer mix, a second PCR was run for about 6 to 12 cycles. TCRdb ran MiXCR on the 5' RACE reads and lists one entry per CDR3 protein. The data hold 800,000 to 950,000 distinct CDR3 sequences, with roughly 28% observed a single time. This sample was also put to use in a study of T cells of mothers and their children.

The specimen was blood. The source of these receptors is a woman in her 40s in good health.

The chain recombines TRBV5-1 with TRBJ2-1, with 9 bases lining up with TRBD2. CDR1 is SGHRS, CDR2 YFSETQ, per germline. V was clipped by 4 bases and J by 9 bases; unmatched bases: 14. The CDR3 contains 16 residues. The CDR3 DNA reads as TGCGCCAGCAGCCCTTCTTTGGCGGGGGGGCGGGGTGAGCAGTTCTTC. Translated: CASSPSLAGGRGEQFF.

The genes are TRBV2 and TRBJ1-6; D is unclear. Trimming removed 2 bases at V and 4 bases at J, with 12 bases between. The CDR3 is made up of 16 amino acids. Germline CDR1 SNHLY, CDR2 FYNNEI. In nucleotides, the CDR3 is TGTGCCAGCAGTGAATCGCACTACCTGTATAATTCACCCCTCCACTTT. Its translation is CASSESHYLYNSPLHF. Complete variable domain (other parts from reference TRBV2 and TRBJ1-6): EPEVTQTPSHQVTQMGQEVILRCVPISNHLYFYWYRQILGQKVEFLVSFYNNEISEKSEIFDDQFSVERPDGSNFTLKIRSTKLEDSAMYFCASSESHYLYNSPLHFGNGTRLTVT.

The chain combines TRBV28 with TRBJ2-1, with D perhaps assigned TRBD1 or TRBD2 (5 bases each). This CDR3 region has 14 residues. Germline V gives CDR1 MDHEN, CDR2 SYDVKM. The germline V and J ends were trimmed by 2 bases and 7 bases, with 12 bases remaining between them. CDR3 loop: CASSLKSGGNEQFF. In DNA, the CDR3 is TGTGCCAGCAGTTTAAAGAGTGGGGGAAATGAGCAGTTCTTC. The full variable domain, its missing parts supplied by reference TRBV28 and TRBJ2-1, is DVKVTQSSRYLVKRTGEKVFLECVQDMDHENMFWYRQDPGLGLRLIYFSYDVKMKEKGDIPEGYSVSREKKERFSLILESASTNQTSMYLCASSLKSGGNEQFFGPGTRLTVL.

The chain links TRBV7-3 to TRBJ2-5; TRBD2 agrees at 8 bases. Trimming took 2 bases from V and 5 from J; bases not matched to a gene: 13. Germline CDR1 SGHTA, CDR2 FQGTGA. CDR3 length equals 17 residues. The CDR3 DNA reads TGTGCCAGCAGCTTATTGGGTCCAGCGGGAGCGGGGGAGACCCAGTACTTC. It translates to CASSLLGPAGAGETQYF. Full variable domain (outside the CDR3, taken from reference TRBV7-3 and TRBJ2-5): GAGVSQTPSNKVTEKGKYVELRCDPISGHTALYWYRQSLGQGPEFLIYFQGTGAADDSGLPNDRFFAVRPEGSVSTLKIQRTERGDSAVYLCASSLLGPAGAGETQYFGPGTRLLVL.

The chain recombines TRBV6-2 or TRBV6-3 with TRBJ2-1; D gene uncertain. The CDR3 runs to 13 residues. Germline V lookup: CDR1 MNHEY, CDR2 SVGEGT. V was clipped by 10 bases and J by 0 bases, with 10 bases between them. CDR3 bases: TGTGCCACTGGACGAGCCTCCTACAATGAGCAGTTCTTC. Translation gives CATGRASYNEQFF.

This sequence joins TRBV7-9 and TRBJ2-3; D may be TRBD1 (5 bases). V dropped 0 bases and J dropped 12 bases, with 16 bases sitting between them. CDR1 and CDR2 from the germline V gene are SEHNR and FQNEAQ (reference sequence). The CDR3 length is 14 residues. CDR3 loop: CASSLASTGSDQYF. CDR3 DNA: TGTGCCAGCAGCTTAGCCTCAACAGGCAGTGATCAGTATTTT.

The rearrangement joins TRBV12-3 or TRBV12-4 to TRBJ2-3; D is unclear. The CDR3 totals 13 residues. V shed 6 bases and J shed 6 bases, with 13 bases lying between them. CDR3: CASSFTPSDTQYF. CDR3 nucleotides: TGTGCCAGCAGCTTTACTCCTTCGGATACGCAGTATTTT.

The sample holds a few counts of this clonotype. The J gene is TRBJ2-7, the V gene TRBV5-1; TRBD1 aligns across 8 bases. After removal of 0 bases from V and 3 bases from J, the junction contained 5 bases not matched to a gene. The CDR3 is made up of 15 amino acids. Germline CDR1 SGHRS, CDR2 YFSETQ. The CDR3: CASSLEPGGRYEQYF. DNA of the CDR3: TGCGCCAGCAGCTTGGAGCCAGGGGGCCGCTACGAGCAGTACTTC.

This chain links TRBV3-1 with TRBJ1-4; TRBD1 matches at 9 bases. The CDR3 extends over 15 amino acids. The trim removed 1 base at V and 5 bases at J, leaving 2 bases unmatched. The germline CDR1 and CDR2 sequences are LGHDT and YNNKEL (reference sequence). The CDR3 here is CASSQGTGVNEKLFF. The DNA of the CDR3 is TGTGCCAGCAGCCAAGGGACAGGGGTGAATGAAAAACTGTTTTTT.

The chain employs TRBV5-1 and TRBJ2-3, with 15 bases matching TRBD2. V lost 3 bases, J lost 2 bases, and 13 bases stayed unmatched. The germline V gene encodes CDR1 SGHRS and CDR2 YFSETQ. The CDR3 totals 20 residues. In DNA form, the CDR3 reads TGCGCCAGCAGCTCGCCAGCGGGACTAGCGGGGGGCCTGATCACAGATACGCAGTATTTT. Encoded protein: CASSSPAGLAGGLITDTQYF. Full variable domain (rest looked up from reference TRBV5-1 and TRBJ2-3): KAGVTQTPRYLIKTRGQQVTLSCSPISGHRSVSWYQQTPGQGLQFLFEYFSETQRNKGNFPGRFSGRQFSNSRSEMNVSTLELGDSALYLCASSSPAGLAGGLITDTQYFGPGTRLTVL.

On this clonotype itself: Since a much larger clone is just one base distant, this may be a read error. The V call is TRBV12-3 or TRBV12-4, the J call TRBJ2-5, with 8 bases matching TRBD1. The CDR3 contains 14 residues. Trimming cost V 6 bases and J 7 bases; bases outside gene matches: 10. The CDR3 here is CASSLDRGGGTQYF. CDR3 in DNA: TGTGCCAGCAGCCTCGACAGGGGAGGAGGGACCCAGTACTTC.

The V and J genes are TRBV7-2 and TRBJ2-3; TRBD2 matches at 13 bases. In germline, CDR1 is SGHTA, CDR2 FQGNSA. The CDR3 covers 15 residues. V trimming: 0 bases; J trimming: 11 bases; junction bases outside the gene matches: 5. The CDR3 nucleotides are TGTGCCAGCAGCTTAGCGCGGGGACTAGCGGGAATGCAGTATTTT. Its protein is CASSLARGLAGMQYF.

V and J are TRBV28 and TRBJ1-4; D is unresolved. The CDR3 contains 13 residues. CDR1 and CDR2 (germline): MDHEN, SYDVKM. The V end was cut by 6 bases, the J end by 8 bases, with 13 bases between. The CDR3 protein is CASRPRDVEKLFF. As DNA, the CDR3 is TGTGCCAGCAGACCTAGGGATGTGGAAAAACTGTTTTTT.

V gene TRBV12-3 or TRBV12-4 combines with J gene TRBJ1-1; 8 bases fit TRBD1. V lost 6 bases to trimming and J lost 0 bases; unmatched junction nucleotides: 6. This CDR3 has 15 amino acids. The CDR3 is CASRSRQGMNTEAFF. CDR3 nucleotides: TGTGCCAGCAGGTCTAGACAGGGGATGAACACTGAAGCTTTCTTT.

This clonotype was picked up many times. The CDR3 loop is CASSYGQGVGQYF. The CDR3 DNA follows: TGTGCCAGCAGCTACGGACAGGGGGTCGGGCAGTACTTC. The J gene is TRBJ2-7, the V gene TRBV3-1; TRBD1 aligns across 10 bases. The CDR3 is 13 amino acids. Germline CDR1 is LGHDT and CDR2 is YNNKEL (reference sequence). V was pared by 5 bases and J by 9 bases, with 7 bases of the junction left unmatched.

The CDR3 is CASSLAMGTWGTQYF. CDR3 nucleotide sequence: TGTGCCAGCAGCTTAGCAATGGGGACTTGGGGGACCCAGTACTTC. V gene TRBV7-2 combines with J gene TRBJ2-5, with D possibly being TRBD2 (6 bases). CDR1 is SGHTA and CDR2 is FQGNSA in the germline V gene. Trimming stripped 0 bases from V and 7 bases from J, with 15 bases between. The CDR3 spans 15 residues.

V usage is TRBV7-2 and J usage is TRBJ2-5; maybe TRBD2 (6 bases). The length of the CDR3 is 13 residues. Trimming removed 4 bases from V and 5 bases from J, with 11 bases in between. CDR1 is SGHTA and CDR2 is FQGNSA in the germline V gene. This CDR3 reads CASSSGLMETQYF. CDR3 sequence (DNA): TGTGCCAGCAGCTCGGGACTCATGGAGACCCAGTACTTC.